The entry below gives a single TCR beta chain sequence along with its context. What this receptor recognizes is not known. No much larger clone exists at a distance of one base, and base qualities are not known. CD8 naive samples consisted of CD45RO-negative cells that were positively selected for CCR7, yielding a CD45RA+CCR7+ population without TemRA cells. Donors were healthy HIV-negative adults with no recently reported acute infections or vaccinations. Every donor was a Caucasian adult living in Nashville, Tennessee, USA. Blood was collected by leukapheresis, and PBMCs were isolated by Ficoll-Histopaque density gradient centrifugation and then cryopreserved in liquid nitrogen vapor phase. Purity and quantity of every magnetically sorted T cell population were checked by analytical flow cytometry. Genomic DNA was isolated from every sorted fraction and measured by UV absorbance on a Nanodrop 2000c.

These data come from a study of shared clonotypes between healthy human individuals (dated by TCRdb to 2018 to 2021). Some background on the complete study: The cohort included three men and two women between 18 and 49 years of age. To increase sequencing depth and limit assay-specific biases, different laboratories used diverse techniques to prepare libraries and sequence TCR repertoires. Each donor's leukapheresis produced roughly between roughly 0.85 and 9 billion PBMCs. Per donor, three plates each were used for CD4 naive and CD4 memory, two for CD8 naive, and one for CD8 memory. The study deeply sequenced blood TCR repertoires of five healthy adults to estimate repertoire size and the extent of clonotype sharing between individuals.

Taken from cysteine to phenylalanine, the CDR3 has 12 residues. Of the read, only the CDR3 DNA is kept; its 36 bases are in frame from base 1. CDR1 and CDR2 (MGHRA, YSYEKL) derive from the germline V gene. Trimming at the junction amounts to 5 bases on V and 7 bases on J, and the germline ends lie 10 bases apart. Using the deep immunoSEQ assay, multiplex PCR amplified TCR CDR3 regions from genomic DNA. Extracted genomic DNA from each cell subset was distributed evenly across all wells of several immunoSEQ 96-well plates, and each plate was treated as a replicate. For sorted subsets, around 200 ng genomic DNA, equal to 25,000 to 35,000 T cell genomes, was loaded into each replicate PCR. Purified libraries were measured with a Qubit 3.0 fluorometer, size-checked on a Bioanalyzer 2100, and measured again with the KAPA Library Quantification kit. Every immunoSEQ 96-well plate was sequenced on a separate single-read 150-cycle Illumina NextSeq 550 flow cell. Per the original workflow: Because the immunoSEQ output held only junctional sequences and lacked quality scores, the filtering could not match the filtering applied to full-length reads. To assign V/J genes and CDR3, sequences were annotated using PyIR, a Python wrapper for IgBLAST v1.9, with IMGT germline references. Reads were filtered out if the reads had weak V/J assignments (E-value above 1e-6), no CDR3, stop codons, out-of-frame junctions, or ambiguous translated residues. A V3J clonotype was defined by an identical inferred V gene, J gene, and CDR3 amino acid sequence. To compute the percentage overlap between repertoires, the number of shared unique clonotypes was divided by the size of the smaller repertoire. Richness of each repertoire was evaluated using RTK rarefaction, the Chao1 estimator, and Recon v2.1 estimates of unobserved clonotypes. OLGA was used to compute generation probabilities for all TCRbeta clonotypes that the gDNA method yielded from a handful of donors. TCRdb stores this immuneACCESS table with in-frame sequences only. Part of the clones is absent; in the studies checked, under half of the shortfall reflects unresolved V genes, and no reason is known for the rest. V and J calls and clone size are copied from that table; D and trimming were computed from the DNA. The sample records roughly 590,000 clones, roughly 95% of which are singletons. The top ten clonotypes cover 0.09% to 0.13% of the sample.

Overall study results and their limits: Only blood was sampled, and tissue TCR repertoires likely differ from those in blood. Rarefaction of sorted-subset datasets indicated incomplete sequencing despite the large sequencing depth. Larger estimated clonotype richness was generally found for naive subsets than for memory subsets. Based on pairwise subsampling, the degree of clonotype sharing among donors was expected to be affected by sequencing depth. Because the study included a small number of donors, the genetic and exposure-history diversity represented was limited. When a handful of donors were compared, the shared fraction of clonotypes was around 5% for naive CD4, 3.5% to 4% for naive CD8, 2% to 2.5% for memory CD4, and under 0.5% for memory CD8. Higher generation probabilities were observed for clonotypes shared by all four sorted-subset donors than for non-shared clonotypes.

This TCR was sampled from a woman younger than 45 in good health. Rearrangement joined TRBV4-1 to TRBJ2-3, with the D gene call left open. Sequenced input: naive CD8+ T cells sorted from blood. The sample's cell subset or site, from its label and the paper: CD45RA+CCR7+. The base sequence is TGCGCCAGCAGCTCCTGGACGAATACGCAGTATTTT. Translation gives CASSSWTNTQYF.